Listed below are T cell receptor beta chains from one sample, sequenced in a study of blood T cell repertoires in COVID-19. The data were produced by immunoSEQ multiplex PCR, yet TCRdb's version contains in-frame clones alone and is incomplete. The sample yields some 260,000 clones, roughly nine tenths seen once. Sequencing was done on a sample of peripheral blood. These receptors were taken from a man younger than 30 with active or convalescent COVID-19. The conserved cysteine and the conserved F or W are not part of the CDR3 here.

v_gene | CDR3aa
TRBV27 | ASSLSRTGHTEAF
TRBV6-5 | ASRETAIEAF
TRBV5-6 | ASSTQGVSNQPQH
TRBV4-1 | ASSHEKTGGGNQPQH
TRBV6-2/TRBV6-3 | ASSYIMSRGTNEQF
TRBV13 | ASSSASQGYYYGYT
TRBV7-2 | ASSYNPGQGSYEQY
TRBV28 | ASSFLSGSANEQF
TRBV5-4 | ASSPGTAAPSYGYT
TRBV2 | ASSDSGVEKLF
TRBV13 | ASSLEGGVTNTEAF
TRBV5-1 | ASSLDGVFSGNTIY
TRBV5-1 | ASSLALGTSSQETQY
TRBV10-3 | AISESTGDNYGYT
TRBV4-1 | ASSQKRGTGRFTEAF
TRBV19 | ASSPRLAGGGEQY
TRBV15 | ATSRDVAWDSPLH
TRBV7-9 | ASSGQGPAGNTIY
TRBV30 | AGRNYGTYEQY
TRBV3-1/TRBV3-2 | ASSRGGWGLHSYEQY
TRBV20-1 | SASQGLVQHIQY
TRBV5-1 | ASSFASGSSYNEQF
TRBV2 | ASSLAEVSNQPQH
TRBV5-6 | ASSLYGGEQY
TRBV5-1 | ASSFPGGDYGYT
TRBV6-4 | ASSDGGGGYT
TRBV6-5 | ASMRGTGELF
TRBV29-1 | SVGAGTNEKLF
TRBV7-9 | ASSLLGRQGSSDTQY
TRBV19 | ASRSGQSTDTQY
TRBV11-1 | ASSLDHYEQY
TRBV28 | ASKGGNYGYT
TRBV4-1 | ASSQGQGVNTEAF
TRBV7-6 | ASSPEGQGRPEAF
TRBV11-2 | ASSLDSRSPLH
TRBV7-7 | ASSPQLAGGIPDTQY
TRBV6-5 | ASIWGRNTGELF
TRBV7-2 | ASSFGQQNTEAF
TRBV18 | ASSPPGQGDNQPQH
TRBV6-4 | ASSEGGGADTQY
TRBV9 | ASSPGGWSNQPQH
TRBV6-2/TRBV6-3 | ASSTPRRPPYNEQF
TRBV4-3 | ASSQDHPRSYGYT
TRBV12-2 | ASRPRQGAYNSPLH
TRBV6-1 | ASSEASGSPDTQY
TRBV5-5 | ASTLGTARLNTEAF
TRBV5-1 | ASSLAGGTYSDEQF
TRBV19 | ASTVDRGREKLF
TRBV19 | ASSIAGGRRETQY
TRBV6-5 | ASSYLPDSEAF
TRBV4-3 | ASSPLAGGRNEQF
TRBV2 | ASRTAGTSTYEQY
TRBV9 | ASSVAGKNTEAF
TRBV5-4 | ASSPDRGTGYGYT